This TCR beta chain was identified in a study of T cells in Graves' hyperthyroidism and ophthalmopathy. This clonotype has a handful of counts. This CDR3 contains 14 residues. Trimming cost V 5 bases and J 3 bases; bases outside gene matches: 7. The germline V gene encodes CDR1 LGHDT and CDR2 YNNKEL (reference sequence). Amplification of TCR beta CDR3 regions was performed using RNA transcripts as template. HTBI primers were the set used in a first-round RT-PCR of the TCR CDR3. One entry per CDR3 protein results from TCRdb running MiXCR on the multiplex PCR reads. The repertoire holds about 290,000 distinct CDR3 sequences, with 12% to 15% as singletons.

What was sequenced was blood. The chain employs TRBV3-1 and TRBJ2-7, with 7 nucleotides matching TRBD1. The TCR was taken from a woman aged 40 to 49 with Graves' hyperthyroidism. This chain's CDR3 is CASSVQGSDYEQYF. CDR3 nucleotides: TGTGCCAGCAGCGTACAGGGGTCGGACTACGAGCAGTACTTC.